The 14 T cell receptor beta chains in this list originate from one sample, sequenced in a study of shared clonotypes between healthy human individuals. Data came from immunoSEQ multiplex PCR; TCRdb stores just in-frame clones and leaves some out. The data hold some 380,000 clones, with 96% observed a single time. Sequences were obtained from memory CD8+ T cells sorted from blood. Described subset: CD45RO+ cells pooled with CCR7-negative TemRA cells. These receptors came from a man aged 25 to 40 in good health.

The V call is TRBV6-6, the J call TRBJ2-1; 7 positions agree with TRBD2. Germline V gives CDR1 MNHNY, CDR2 SVGAGI (reference sequence). Trimming removed 6 bases from V and 8 bases from J; junction bases left unmatched: 10. The CDR3 is 14 amino acids. The chain's CDR3 is CASSKAGDWDEQFF. In DNA form, the CDR3 reads TGTGCCAGCAGCAAGGCGGGAGACTGGGATGAGCAGTTCTTC.

For this clone: Other DNA sequences within the sample encode an identical CDR3. The gene calls are TRBV11-2 and TRBJ1-5, with TRBD1 matching over 7 bases. This CDR3 has 14 amino acids. After removal of 5 bases from V and 2 bases from J, the junction contained 3 bases not matched to a gene. Germline CDR1 is SGHAT and CDR2 is FQNNGV. The CDR3 nucleotides are TGTGCCAGCAGCCTTACAGGGGGCAATCAGCCCCAGCATTTT. This sequence encodes CASSLTGGNQPQHF.

The chain joins TRBV7-6 to TRBJ2-7; 13 positions match TRBD2. Germline CDR1 SGHVS, CDR2 FNYEAQ. V gave up 2 bases and J gave up 5 bases; unmatched junction bases: 6. The CDR3 runs 16 residues. CDR3 residues: CASSLPGTSGTHEQYF. For the CDR3, the DNA is TGTGCCAGCAGCTTACCCGGGACTAGCGGGACCCACGAGCAGTACTTC. Full variable domain (missing parts from reference TRBV7-6 and TRBJ2-7): GAGVSQSPRYKVTKRGQDVALRCDPISGHVSLYWYRQALGQGPEFLTYFNYEAQQDKSGLPNDRFSAERPEGSISTLTIQRTEQRDSAMYRCASSLPGTSGTHEQYFGPGTRLTVT.

This chain joins TRBV7-8 and TRBJ2-1; D gene ambiguous. Germline V gene data show CDR1 as SGHVS and CDR2 as FQNEAQ. The CDR3 length is 15 residues. The V end was cut by 5 bases, the J end by 2 bases, with 13 bases between. CDR3 in amino acids: CASSALQTAYNEQFF. The CDR3 DNA reads TGTGCCAGCAGCGCACTACAGACGGCCTACAATGAGCAGTTCTTC.

V and J are TRBV7-9 and TRBJ2-7, with 9 bases lining up with TRBD1. Germline CDR1 SEHNR, CDR2 FQNEAQ (reference sequence). This CDR3 comprises 16 residues. Trimming cost V 1 base and J 4 bases; bases outside gene matches: 8. The chain's CDR3 is CASSLGNRGREYEQYF. The CDR3 DNA is TGTGCCAGCAGCTTAGGAAACAGGGGGCGGGAATACGAGCAGTACTTC. Combining the CDR3 with reference TRBV7-9 and TRBJ2-7 gives the whole variable domain DTGVSQNPRHKITKRGQNVTFRCDPISEHNRLYWYRQTLGQGPEFLTYFQNEAQLEKSRLLSDRFSAERPKGSFSTLEIQRTEQGDSAMYLCASSLGNRGREYEQYFGPGTRLTVT.

This chain joins TRBV13 and TRBJ2-1; D ambiguous. Per the germline V gene, CDR1 is PRHDT and CDR2 is FYEKMQ (reference sequence). The CDR3 runs to 15 residues. The V end lost 5 bases, the J end lost 3 bases, and 14 bases lay between the germline ends. The CDR3 region is CASSLPQDGYNEQFF. CDR3 DNA: TGTGCCAGCAGCCTACCCCAAGATGGCTACAATGAGCAGTTCTTC.

The J gene is TRBJ2-1, the V gene TRBV2; 9 bases map to TRBD1. Trimming cost V 9 bases and J 4 bases; bases outside gene matches: 4. The germline gives CDR1 SNHLY, CDR2 FYNNEI. The CDR3 has 13 residues. In DNA form, the CDR3 reads TGTGCCAGTCGGGACAGGGTTTACAATGAGCAGTTCTTC. Translation: CASRDRVYNEQFF.

The chain recombines TRBV28 with TRBJ2-7; perhaps TRBD2 as D (6 bases). The V end lost 3 bases, the J end lost 7 bases, and 22 bases lay between the germline ends. Germline values: CDR1 MDHEN, CDR2 SYDVKM. The CDR3 is 16 residues long. The CDR3 region has the DNA TGTGCCAGCAGTTTTCTAGACGGGAGCCCCCCGGGAGAGCAGTACTTC. Residues: CASSFLDGSPPGEQYF.

The V and J genes are TRBV9 and TRBJ2-7; a possible D gene is TRBD2 (5 bases). Deletions cut 0 bases from V and 2 bases from J, with 12 bases between. This CDR3 region has 15 residues. Looked up from germline, CDR1 is SGDLS and CDR2 is YYNGEE. For the CDR3, the DNA is TGTGCCAGCAGCGTAGGTCTCACGGGAACCTACGAGCAGTACTTC. This translates into CASSVGLTGTYEQYF.

The table lists this clone with a count of one. This rearrangement joins TRBV11-2 to TRBJ2-2; the D is unclear. The V end was cut by 1 base, the J end by 3 bases, with 6 bases between. The CDR3 covers 14 residues. Germline loops: CDR1 SGHAT, CDR2 FQNNGV. The CDR3 sequence: CASSLVLYTGELFF. In nucleotides, the CDR3 is TGTGCCAGCAGCTTAGTTTTATACACCGGGGAGCTGTTTTTT.

The genes are TRBV7-3 and TRBJ2-2; D is undetermined. Looked up from germline, CDR1 is SGHTA and CDR2 is FQGTGA. Trimming removed 4 bases from V and 7 bases from J, with 7 bases in between. The CDR3 is made up of 12 amino acids. DNA for the CDR3: TGTGCCAGCAGCTCGGGTGGCGGGGAGCTGTTTTTT. Amino acid sequence: CASSSGGGELFF.

CDR3 in amino acids: CASTRTGLDGYTF. CDR3 DNA: TGTGCCAGCACTCGGACAGGCCTCGATGGCTACACCTTC. V and J are TRBV6-1 and TRBJ1-2, with 7 nucleotides matching TRBD1. Germline-derived CDR1 and CDR2 are MNHNS and SASEGT. This CDR3 is built from 13 residues. J was trimmed by 6 bases and V by 7 bases; bases with no gene match: 8.

The V and J genes are TRBV6-1 and TRBJ2-1; D is perhaps TRBD2 (6 bases). Trimming took off 2 bases at V and 2 bases at J, with 13 bases between the two ends. The CDR3 has 16 residues. In germline, CDR1 is MNHNS, CDR2 SASEGT. Written as DNA, the CDR3 is TGTGCCAGCAGTGAACCGGAGCGGGCTACCTACAATGAGCAGTTCTTC. Protein product: CASSEPERATYNEQFF.

This sequence joins TRBV9 and TRBJ2-3; D is ambiguous. Trimming shortened V by 3 bases and J by 3 bases, and 8 bases separated the two germline ends. Germline V gives CDR1 SGDLS, CDR2 YYNGEE. The CDR3 sequence is 13 residues long. This CDR3 is CASSGPRTDTQYF. In DNA, the CDR3 is TGTGCCAGCAGCGGCCCTAGGACAGATACGCAGTATTTT.